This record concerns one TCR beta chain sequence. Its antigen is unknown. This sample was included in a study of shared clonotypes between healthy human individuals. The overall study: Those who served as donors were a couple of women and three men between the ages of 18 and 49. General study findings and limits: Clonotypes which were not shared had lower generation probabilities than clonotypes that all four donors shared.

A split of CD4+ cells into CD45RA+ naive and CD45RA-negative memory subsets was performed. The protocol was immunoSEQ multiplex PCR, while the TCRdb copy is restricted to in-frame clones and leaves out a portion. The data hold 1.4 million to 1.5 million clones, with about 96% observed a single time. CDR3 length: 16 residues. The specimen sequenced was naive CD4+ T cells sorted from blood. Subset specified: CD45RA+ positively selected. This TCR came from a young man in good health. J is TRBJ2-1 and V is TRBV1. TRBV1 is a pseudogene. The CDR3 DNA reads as TGCACCAGCAGCCAAGATCGATGGCACCTATACAATGAGCAGTTCTTC. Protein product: CTSSQDRWHLYNEQFF.